This paragraph covers one T cell receptor (beta chain) sequence. The sample is drawn from a study of T cell repertoires in cytomegalovirus infection. TCRdb called the reads again in MiXCR, with one record for every CDR3 protein. This table has around 450,000 distinct CDR3 sequences, approximately 33% appearing once. The germline V gene has CDR1 MNHEY and CDR2 SVGAGI. Trimming cost V 6 bases and J 0 bases, with 5 bases left between them. The CDR3 consists of 12 residues. This chain connects TRBV6-5 to TRBJ1-2; D is uncertain. The receptor was isolated from a human donor in good health (CMV status not recorded). Some clones in this sample may be carry-over from other donors' samples. Sequenced input: PBMCs. CDR3 sequence reads: CASRIPNYGYTF. CDR3 bases: TGTGCCAGCAGAATACCTAACTATGGCTACACCTTC.